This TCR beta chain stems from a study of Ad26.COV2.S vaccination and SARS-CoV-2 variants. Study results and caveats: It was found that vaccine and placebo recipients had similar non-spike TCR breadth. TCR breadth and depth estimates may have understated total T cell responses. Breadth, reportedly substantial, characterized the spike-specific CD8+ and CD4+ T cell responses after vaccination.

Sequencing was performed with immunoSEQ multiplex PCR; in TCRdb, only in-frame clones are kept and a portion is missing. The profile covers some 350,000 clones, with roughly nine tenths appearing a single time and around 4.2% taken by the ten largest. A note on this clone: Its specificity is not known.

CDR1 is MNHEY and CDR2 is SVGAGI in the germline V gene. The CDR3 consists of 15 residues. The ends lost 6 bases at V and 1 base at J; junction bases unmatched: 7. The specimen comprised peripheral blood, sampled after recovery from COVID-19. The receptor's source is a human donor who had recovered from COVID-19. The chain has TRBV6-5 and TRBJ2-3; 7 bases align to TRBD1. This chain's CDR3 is CASSFAGGGTDTQYF. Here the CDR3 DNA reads TGTGCCAGCAGCTTTGCAGGGGGTGGCACAGATACGCAGTATTTT.